This record covers a single T cell receptor (beta chain). TCRdb re-called the 5' RACE reads; every CDR3 protein appears as one record, without DNA. The data show approximately 160,000 distinct CDR3 sequences, and the top ten clones hold approximately 3%. Germline loops: CDR1 KGHSH, CDR2 LQKENI. This CDR3 has 16 residues. These data belong to a study of monozygotic twins with inflammatory bowel disease. The chain is built from TRBV18 and TRBJ2-1; with no DNA, the TCRdb D assignment of TRBD2 cannot be verified. Sequencing was performed on blood. The clonotype comes from a human donor with ulcerative colitis or Crohn's disease, or a healthy co-twin of an affected twin (not recorded which). The CDR3 region is CASSPLLAGGSNEQFF.